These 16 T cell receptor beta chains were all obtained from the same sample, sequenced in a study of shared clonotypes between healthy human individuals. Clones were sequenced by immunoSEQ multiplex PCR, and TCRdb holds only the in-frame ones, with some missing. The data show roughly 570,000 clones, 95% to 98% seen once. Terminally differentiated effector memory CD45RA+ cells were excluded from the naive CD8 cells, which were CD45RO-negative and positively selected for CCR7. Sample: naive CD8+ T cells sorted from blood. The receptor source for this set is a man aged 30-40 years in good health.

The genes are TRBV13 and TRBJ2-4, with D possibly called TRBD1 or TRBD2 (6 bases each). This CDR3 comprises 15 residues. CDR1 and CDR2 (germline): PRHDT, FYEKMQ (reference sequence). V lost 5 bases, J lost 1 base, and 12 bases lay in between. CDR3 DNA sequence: TGTGCCAGCAGCCCCCGGGGGCAGGCCAAAAACATTCAGTACTTC. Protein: CASSPRGQAKNIQYF.

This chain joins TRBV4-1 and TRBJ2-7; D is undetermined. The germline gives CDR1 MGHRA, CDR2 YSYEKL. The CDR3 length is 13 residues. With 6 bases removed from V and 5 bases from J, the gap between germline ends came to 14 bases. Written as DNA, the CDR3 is TGCGCCAGCAGTCATCGCCGGGCAGACGAGCAGTACTTC. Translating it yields CASSHRRADEQYF.

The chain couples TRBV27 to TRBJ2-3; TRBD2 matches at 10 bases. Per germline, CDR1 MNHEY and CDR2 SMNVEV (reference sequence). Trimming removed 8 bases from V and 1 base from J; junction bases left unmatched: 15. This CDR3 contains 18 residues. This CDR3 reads CASGLPIRTSGRTDTQYF. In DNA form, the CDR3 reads TGTGCCAGCGGTCTCCCAATCCGGACTAGCGGTCGCACAGATACGCAGTATTTT.

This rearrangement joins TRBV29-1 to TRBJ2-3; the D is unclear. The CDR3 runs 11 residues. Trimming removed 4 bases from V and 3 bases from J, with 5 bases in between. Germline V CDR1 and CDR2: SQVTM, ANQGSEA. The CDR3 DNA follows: TGCAGCGTTGTTCCGACAGATACGCAGTATTTT. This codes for CSVVPTDTQYF.

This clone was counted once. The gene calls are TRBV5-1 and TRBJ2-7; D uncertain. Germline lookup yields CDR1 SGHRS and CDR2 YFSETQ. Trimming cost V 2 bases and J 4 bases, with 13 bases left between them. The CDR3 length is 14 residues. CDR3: CASSLQSVFYEQYF. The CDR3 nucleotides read TGCGCCAGCAGCTTACAAAGCGTTTTTTACGAGCAGTACTTC.

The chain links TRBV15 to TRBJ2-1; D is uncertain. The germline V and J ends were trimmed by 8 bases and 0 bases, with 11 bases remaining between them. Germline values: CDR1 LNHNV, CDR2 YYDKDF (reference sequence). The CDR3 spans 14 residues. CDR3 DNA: TGTGCCACCTCAGTAGCTACCTCCTACAATGAGCAGTTCTTC. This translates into CATSVATSYNEQFF.

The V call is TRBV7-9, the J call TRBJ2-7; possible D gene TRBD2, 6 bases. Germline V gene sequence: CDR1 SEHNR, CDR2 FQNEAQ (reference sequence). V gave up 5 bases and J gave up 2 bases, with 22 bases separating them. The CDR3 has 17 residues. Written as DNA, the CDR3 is TGTGCCAGCAGCGCCCCGGGGGATAGGCGGAGCACCTACGAGCAGTACTTC. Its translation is CASSAPGDRRSTYEQYF.

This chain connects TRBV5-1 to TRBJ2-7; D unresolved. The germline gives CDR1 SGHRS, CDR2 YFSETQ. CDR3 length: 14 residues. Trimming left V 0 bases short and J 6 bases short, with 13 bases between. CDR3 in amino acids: CASSLERWGGEQYF. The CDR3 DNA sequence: TGCGCCAGCAGCTTGGAACGGTGGGGTGGCGAGCAGTACTTC.

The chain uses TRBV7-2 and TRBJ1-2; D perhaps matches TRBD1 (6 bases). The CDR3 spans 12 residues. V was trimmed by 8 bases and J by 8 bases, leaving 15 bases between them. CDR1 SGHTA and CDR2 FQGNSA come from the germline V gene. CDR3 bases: TGTGCCAGCGGTCAGGGGCAACAGGGCTACACCTTC. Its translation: CASGQGQQGYTF.

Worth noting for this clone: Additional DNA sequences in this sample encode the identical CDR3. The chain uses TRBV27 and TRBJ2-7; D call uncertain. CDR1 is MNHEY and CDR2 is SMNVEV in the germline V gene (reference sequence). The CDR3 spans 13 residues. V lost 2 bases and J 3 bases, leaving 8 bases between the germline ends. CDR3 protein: CASSLGGNYEQYF. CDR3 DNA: TGTGCCAGCAGTTTAGGCGGAAACTACGAGCAGTACTTC.

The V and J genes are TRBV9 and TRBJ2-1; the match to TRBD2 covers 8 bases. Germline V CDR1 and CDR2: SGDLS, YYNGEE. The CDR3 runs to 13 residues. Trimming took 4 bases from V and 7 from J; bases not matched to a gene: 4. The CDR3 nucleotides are TGTGCCAGCAGCCCTACGGGGGGGAATGAGCAGTTCTTC. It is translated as CASSPTGGNEQFF.

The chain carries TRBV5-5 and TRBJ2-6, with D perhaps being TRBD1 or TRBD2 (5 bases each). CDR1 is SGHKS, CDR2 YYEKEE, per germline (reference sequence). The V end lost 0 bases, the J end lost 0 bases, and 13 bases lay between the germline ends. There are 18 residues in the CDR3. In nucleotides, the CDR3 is TGTGCCAGCAGCTTGGCCGGGGACCCCTTCTCTGGGGCCAACGTCCTGACTTTC. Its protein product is CASSLAGDPFSGANVLTF.

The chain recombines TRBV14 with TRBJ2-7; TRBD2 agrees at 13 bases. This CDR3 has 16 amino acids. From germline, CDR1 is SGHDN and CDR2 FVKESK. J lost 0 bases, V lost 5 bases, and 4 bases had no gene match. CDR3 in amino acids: CASSDRLAGGSYEQYF. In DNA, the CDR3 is TGTGCCAGCAGCGACAGACTAGCGGGGGGCTCCTACGAGCAGTACTTC.

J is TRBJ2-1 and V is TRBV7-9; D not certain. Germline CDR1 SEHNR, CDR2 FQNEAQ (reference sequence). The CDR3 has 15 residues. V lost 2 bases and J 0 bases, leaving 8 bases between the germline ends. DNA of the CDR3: TGTGCCAGCAGCTTATTCCCCAGCTCCTACAATGAGCAGTTCTTC. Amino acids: CASSLFPSSYNEQFF.

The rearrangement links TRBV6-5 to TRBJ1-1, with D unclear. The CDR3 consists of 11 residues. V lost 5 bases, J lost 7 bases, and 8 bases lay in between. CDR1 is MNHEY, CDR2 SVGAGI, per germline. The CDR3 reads CASSSSGEAFF. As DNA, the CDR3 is TGTGCCAGCAGTAGTTCAGGTGAAGCTTTCTTT.

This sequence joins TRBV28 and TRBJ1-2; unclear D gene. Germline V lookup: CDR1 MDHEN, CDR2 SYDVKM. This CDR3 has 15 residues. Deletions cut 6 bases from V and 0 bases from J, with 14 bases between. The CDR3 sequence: CASSVTGFPNYGYTF. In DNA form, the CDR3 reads TGTGCCAGCAGCGTTACGGGGTTTCCTAACTATGGCTACACCTTC.